The entry below describes one T cell receptor beta chain. The antigen is not known. The second PCR ran roughly 6 to 12 cycles with a sample-barcoded 5' primer and J-beta primers. TCRdb ran MiXCR on the 5' RACE reads and lists one entry per CDR3 protein. The sample shows approximately 1,700,000 distinct CDR3 sequences, about 39% of them seen only once. This sample was taken from a study of blood T cells in healthy people across ages. Whole-study context: The template switching approach captured approximately one barcoded beta molecule for every two T cells. Study results and limitations: Long-lived and aged donors differed, with more naive CD4+ cells and higher diversity in the long-lived.

CDR3 size: 14 residues. Germline V gives CDR1 DFQATT, CDR2 SNEGSKA (reference sequence). J lost 6 bases, V lost 6 bases, and 11 bases had no gene match. The receptor's source is a human donor in good health. Sequencing was done on a sample of blood. The V gene is TRBV20-1, the J gene TRBJ2-3, with 8 bases lining up with TRBD1. The CDR3 loop is CSARTQGGRDTQYF. The CDR3 DNA sequence: TGCAGTGCCCGAACACAGGGGGGTCGGGATACGCAGTATTTT.